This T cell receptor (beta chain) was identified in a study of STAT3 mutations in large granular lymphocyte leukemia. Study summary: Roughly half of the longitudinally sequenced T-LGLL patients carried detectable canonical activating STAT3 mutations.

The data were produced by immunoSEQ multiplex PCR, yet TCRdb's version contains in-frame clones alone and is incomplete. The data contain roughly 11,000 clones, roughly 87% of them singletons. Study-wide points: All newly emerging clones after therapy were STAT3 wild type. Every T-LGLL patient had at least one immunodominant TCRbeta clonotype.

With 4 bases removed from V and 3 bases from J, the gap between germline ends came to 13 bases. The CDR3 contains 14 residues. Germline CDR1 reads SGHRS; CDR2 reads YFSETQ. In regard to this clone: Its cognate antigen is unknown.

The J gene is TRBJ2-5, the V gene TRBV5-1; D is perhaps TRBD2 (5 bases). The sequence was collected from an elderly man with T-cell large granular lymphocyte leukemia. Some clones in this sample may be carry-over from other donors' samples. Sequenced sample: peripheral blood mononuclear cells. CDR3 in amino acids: CASSPERTEETQYF. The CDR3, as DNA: TGCGCCAGCAGCCCCGAGCGGACCGAAGAGACCCAGTACTTC.